The clone carrying this T cell receptor (beta chain) was observed a handful of times. Its antigen is still unknown. The data derive from a study of CD8+ T cells in alopecia areata. Turning to the study itself: Administration of oral tofacitinib to treated patients was at 5 to 10 mg twice daily. Findings and caveats of the study: In scalp, tofacitinib significantly decreased clonality and expanded CD8+ clones among the top 100.

The CDR3 covers 12 residues. V lost 2 bases to trimming and J lost 4 bases, with 4 bases between them. Germline loops: CDR1 SGHAT, CDR2 FQNNGV. The treatment denotes: oral pan-JAK inhibitor, 5-10 mg twice daily. The investigators collected lesional scalp punch biopsies and peripheral blood from alopecia areata patients. RNA extraction was followed by reverse transcription into cDNA, which acted as the sequencing template. The method was immunoSEQ multiplex PCR; TCRdb's version includes in-frame clones alone and lacks a portion of them. This sample has roughly 120,000 clones, with 50% to 75% found just once.

The sequences come from CD8+ T cells sorted from blood, collected at week 4, from a patient treated with tofacitinib. This sequence was found in a human donor with alopecia areata. The chain combines TRBV11-2 with TRBJ2-3, with D unresolved. The CDR3 DNA is TGTGCCAGCAGCTTAATCCCAGATACGCAGTATTTT. Protein: CASSLIPDTQYF.